The next 19 T cell receptor beta chains were all read from a single sample in a study of T cell changes during pregnancy in multiple sclerosis. Produced via immunoSEQ multiplex PCR; TCRdb's table is partial and in-frame only. Among more than 85,000 clones, around 92% were seen once, and the ten largest hold 0.9%. The source was peripheral blood, collected before pregnancy. The receptor set was obtained from a female donor with multiple sclerosis, enrolled in a pregnancy study.

This sequence joins TRBV4-1 and TRBJ1-1, with D possibly TRBD1 on 5 matching bases. V was cut by 3 bases and J by 0 bases, with 8 bases left in between. The CDR3 is 14 residues long. CDR1 and CDR2 (germline): MGHRA, YSYEKL. CDR3 residues: CASSHRALNTEAFF. In DNA form, the CDR3 reads TGCGCCAGCAGCCACAGGGCCTTGAACACTGAAGCTTTCTTT.

The chain combines TRBV27 with TRBJ1-5; TRBD1 might be the D (6 bases). This CDR3 has 13 amino acids. CDR1 MNHEY and CDR2 SMNVEV come from the germline V gene (reference sequence). Trimming removed 5 bases at V and 7 bases at J, with 12 bases between. CDR3 sequence reads: CASSRGFRQPQHF. As DNA, the CDR3 is TGTGCCAGCAGTAGGGGGTTTCGCCAGCCCCAGCATTTT.

The V and J genes are TRBV7-9 and TRBJ2-7; the D gene is possibly TRBD1 (6 bases). The CDR3 runs to 16 residues. V was pared by 2 bases and J by 1 base, with 15 bases between. The V gene's germline CDR1 is SEHNR and CDR2 FQNEAQ (reference sequence). The CDR3 loop is CASSLIRGIVSYEQYF. DNA of the CDR3: TGTGCCAGCAGCTTAATAAGGGGGATAGTATCCTACGAGCAGTACTTC.

The chain combines TRBV6-5 with TRBJ2-7; 7 nucleotides agree with TRBD1. From germline, CDR1 is MNHEY and CDR2 SVGAGI. The CDR3 contains 16 residues. Trimming removed 4 bases from V and 0 bases from J; junction bases left unmatched: 9. The CDR3 protein is CASSSRPTGNSYEQYF. The CDR3 DNA is TGTGCCAGCAGTTCTCGGCCGACAGGGAACTCCTACGAGCAGTACTTC.

This clone has a handful of counts. V and J are TRBV7-8 and TRBJ1-1; D possibly corresponds to TRBD1 (5 bases). CDR3 size: 15 residues. The ends were cut back, 6 bases at V and 1 base at J, with 15 bases in the middle. CDR1 and CDR2 from the germline V gene are SGHVS and FQNEAQ. This chain's CDR3 is CASRTSGRGNTEAFF. In DNA, the CDR3 is TGTGCCAGCAGAACTTCAGGGAGGGGGAACACTGAAGCTTTCTTT. Based on the CDR3 plus reference TRBV7-8 and TRBJ1-1, the full variable domain is GAGVSQSPRYKVAKRGQDVALRCDPISGHVSLFWYQQALGQGPEFLTYFQNEAQLDKSGLPSDRFFAERPEGSVSTLKIQRTQQEDSAVYLCASRTSGRGNTEAFFGQGTRLTVV.

J is TRBJ2-4 and V is TRBV4-1, with D unresolved. The CDR3 runs to 13 residues. Per germline, CDR1 MGHRA and CDR2 YSYEKL. V was cut by 0 bases and J by 7 bases, with 7 bases left in between. CDR3 sequence reads: CASSQDPSNIQYF. The CDR3 nucleotides read TGCGCCAGCAGCCAAGACCCGTCGAACATTCAGTACTTC.

V usage is TRBV4-2 and J usage is TRBJ1-1; the D gene is possibly TRBD1 (6 bases). Trimming removed 4 bases at V and 4 bases at J, with 16 bases between. There are 15 residues in the CDR3. Germline V CDR1 and CDR2: LGHNA, YNFKEQ. In DNA form, the CDR3 reads TGTGCCAGCAGCCCCGTGGGGGGGCAGGGCACTGAAGCTTTCTTT. It encodes CASSPVGGQGTEAFF.

This clone was counted only a few times. This chain connects TRBV2 to TRBJ1-2; D not certain. Per germline, CDR1 SNHLY and CDR2 FYNNEI. The V end lost 1 base, the J end lost 8 bases, and 5 bases lay between the germline ends. There are 11 residues in the CDR3. CDR3 DNA: TGTGCCAGCAGTGAAGTCCTCGGCTACACCTTC. This sequence encodes CASSEVLGYTF.

The chain joins TRBV11-2 to TRBJ1-4, with 8 bases fitting TRBD1. This CDR3 has 15 amino acids. The germline CDR1 and CDR2 sequences are SGHAT and FQNNGV. J lost 0 bases, V lost 8 bases, and 5 bases had no gene match. The chain's CDR3 is CASSTGATTNEKLFF. CDR3 coding DNA: TGTGCCAGCTCGACAGGGGCCACAACTAATGAAAAACTGTTTTTT.

The chain combines TRBV13 with TRBJ2-1, with D uncertain. The germline CDR1 and CDR2 sequences are PRHDT and FYEKMQ (reference sequence). The V gene lost 4 bases and the J gene lost 0 bases, with 4 bases spanning the gap. The CDR3 covers 13 residues. CDR3 DNA sequence: TGTGCCAGCAGCTGGAGCTCCTACAATGAGCAGTTCTTC. It translates to CASSWSSYNEQFF.

The chain employs TRBV7-9 and TRBJ2-7; tentative D call: TRBD1 (6 bases). Germline V gene lookup returns CDR1 SEHNR and CDR2 FQNEAQ (reference sequence). Deletions cut 6 bases from V and 2 bases from J, with 11 bases between. The CDR3 is 13 amino acids. This CDR3 is CASRQGSAYEQYF. For the CDR3, the DNA is TGTGCCAGCAGACAGGGAAGCGCCTACGAGCAGTACTTC.

This chain connects TRBV18 to TRBJ2-1, with 10 bases identical to TRBD1. The CDR3 is 16 residues long. CDR1 KGHSH and CDR2 LQKENI come from the germline V gene. V shed 3 bases and J 5 bases; nucleotides not matched to a gene: 7. CDR3 DNA: TGTGCCAGCTCACCCCGACAGGGGGCCTTTAACAATGAGCAGTTCTTC. As protein: CASSPRQGAFNNEQFF.

J is TRBJ1-2 and V is TRBV5-1; TRBD1 matches 7 bases. J lost 9 bases, V lost 3 bases, and 11 bases had no gene match. The CDR3 totals 14 residues. In germline, CDR1 is SGHRS, CDR2 YFSETQ. CDR3 nucleotides: TGCGCCAGCAGCTCCCAGGGGGGAAGGGAACGCTACACCTTC. Amino acid sequence: CASSSQGGRERYTF.

This chain connects TRBV28 to TRBJ1-2, with 9 bases lining up with TRBD1. The V and J ends lost 6 bases and 4 bases, in that order; junction bases with no gene match: 6. Germline V gene sequence: CDR1 MDHEN, CDR2 SYDVKM. The CDR3 spans 14 residues. CDR3 DNA: TGTGCCAGCAGGGGACAGGGAAGAGGCTATGGCTACACCTTC. This codes for CASRGQGRGYGYTF.

This clone has a handful of counts. The V and J genes are TRBV2 and TRBJ2-7; TRBD1 is a possible D gene (5 bases). V dropped 9 bases and J dropped 3 bases, with 12 bases sitting between them. CDR1 SNHLY and CDR2 FYNNEI come from the germline V gene. The CDR3 has 12 amino acids. CDR3 sequence reads: CASQGQYYEQYF. CDR3 in DNA: TGTGCCAGTCAGGGCCAGTACTACGAGCAGTACTTC.

The V and J genes are TRBV4-1 and TRBJ2-5; 7 bases are a match to TRBD2. J lost 5 bases, V lost 5 bases, and 17 bases had no gene match. CDR1 and CDR2 (germline): MGHRA, YSYEKL. The CDR3 is 17 amino acids. The chain's CDR3 is CASSTSPGLVLGETQYF. The CDR3 coding sequence is TGCGCCAGCAGCACCTCTCCCGGACTAGTCCTGGGTGAGACCCAGTACTTC.

This chain links TRBV7-6 with TRBJ2-3; 8 bases are a match to TRBD2. Per germline, CDR1 SGHVS and CDR2 FNYEAQ. V dropped 5 bases and J dropped 4; count of bases not matched to a gene: 5. CDR3 length equals 14 residues. The CDR3 nucleotides read TGTGCCAGCAGCCTCAGCGGGGGTCCAGATACGCAGTATTTT. This translates into CASSLSGGPDTQYF.

The CDR3 DNA follows: TGTGCCAGCAGGGAGGGACAGGGACACGAGCAGTACTTC. Amino acids: CASREGQGHEQYF. The chain employs TRBV28 and TRBJ2-7; 9 nucleotides match TRBD1. This CDR3 comprises 13 residues. Germline trimming cut 6 bases from V and 5 bases from J; bases unmatched to any gene: 5. Germline V gene sequence: CDR1 MDHEN, CDR2 SYDVKM.

The CDR3 region is CASSGQGITEAFF. CDR3 DNA sequence: TGTGCCAGTAGTGGACAGGGTATCACTGAAGCTTTCTTT. The chain has TRBV19 and TRBJ1-1; 8 bases fit TRBD1. Trimming took 5 bases from V and 4 from J; bases not matched to a gene: 3. The CDR3 sequence is 13 residues long. Germline V lookup: CDR1 LNHDA, CDR2 SQIVND (reference sequence).